These T cell receptor beta chains were read from a single sample in a study of beta chain features in type 1 diabetes. Method: immunoSEQ multiplex PCR; TCRdb's copy keeps in-frame clones and lacks some. The table lists some 350,000 clones, about 10% of them singletons. Specimen: central memory CD4+ T cells from blood. These receptors were taken from a man aged 30-40 years with type 1 diabetes. Each CDR3 is given with its conserved first and last residue. The D gene is left open where the match is weak. Only some rows state a clone size, as once, few, many or a class for expanded clones.

j_gene,abundance,d_gene,v_gene,CDR3aa,CDR3nt
TRBJ1-3,NA,NA,TRBV2,CASEILRGPGNTIYF,TGTGCCAGCGAGATTCTTAGAGGGCCTGGAAACACCATATATTTT
TRBJ1-5,few,NA,TRBV7-9,CASSSLNQPQHF,TGTGCCAGCAGCTCGCTTAATCAGCCCCAGCATTTT
TRBJ2-3,few,NA,TRBV5-1,CASKKEADTQYF,TGCGCCAGCAAAAAAGAGGCGGATACGCAGTATTTT
TRBJ2-7,NA,TRBD2,TRBV13,CASSLKRLAGGDEQYF,TGTGCCAGCAGCTTAAAGAGACTAGCGGGAGGGGACGAGCAGTACTTC
TRBJ2-1,NA,TRBD2,TRBV11-2,CASSGRDYHNEQFF,TGTGCCAGCAGCGGGAGGGACTATCACAATGAGCAGTTCTTC
TRBJ2-7,NA,NA,TRBV7-2,CASSLGLIAGYEQYF,TGTGCCAGCAGCTTAGGACTGATCGCGGGCTACGAGCAGTACTTC
TRBJ2-7,few,NA,TRBV11-2,CASSPRFGVTYEQYF,TGTGCCAGCAGCCCCCGATTTGGCGTTACCTACGAGCAGTACTTC
TRBJ1-5,few,NA,TRBV7-2,CASSGSAGTNQPQHF,TGTGCCAGCAGCGGGTCGGCAGGCACCAATCAGCCCCAGCATTTT
TRBJ1-1,NA,NA,TRBV19,CASISTAGRGTEAFF,TGTGCCAGTATCTCAACGGCAGGGCGAGGTACTGAAGCTTTCTTT
TRBJ2-1,many,TRBD1,TRBV2,CASSATTGGEQFF,TGTGCCAGCAGTGCTACCACAGGGGGGGAGCAGTTCTTC
TRBJ2-1,NA,NA,TRBV7-3,CASKPQGGSYNEQFF,TGTGCCAGCAAGCCTCAGGGGGGCTCCTACAATGAGCAGTTCTTC
TRBJ2-7,few,NA,TRBV30,CACQPGASYEQYF,TGTGCCTGTCAACCTGGGGCCTCCTACGAGCAGTACTTC
TRBJ2-5,NA,NA,TRBV7-9,CASAGATKTQYF,TGTGCCAGCGCCGGGGCTACCAAGACCCAGTACTTC
TRBJ1-1,NA,TRBD1,TRBV5-1,CASSSGDRQREAFF,TGCGCCAGCAGCTCCGGGGACAGGCAGCGTGAAGCTTTCTTT
TRBJ2-3,few,NA,TRBV7-9,CASSLAPRTITDTQYF,TGTGCCAGCAGCTTAGCGCCAAGGACTATCACAGATACGCAGTATTTT
TRBJ2-3,NA,TRBD2,TRBV19,CASSIDGLAATDTQYF,TGTGCCAGTAGTATAGATGGACTAGCGGCCACAGATACGCAGTATTTT
TRBJ2-1,few,NA,TRBV11-2,CASRGQGDEQFF,TGTGCCAGCAGGGGGCAGGGCGATGAGCAGTTCTTC
TRBJ1-1,few,NA,TRBV28,CASSLGRGTEAFF,TGTGCCAGCAGCTTAGGCAGGGGAACTGAAGCTTTCTTT
TRBJ2-7,NA,TRBD2,TRBV7-2,CASSSLGTSGEEQYF,TGTGCCAGCAGCTCCTTAGGGACTAGCGGGGAAGAGCAGTACTTC
TRBJ2-2,NA,TRBD1,TRBV7-3,CASRKRQGTNTGELFF,TGTGCCAGCCGAAAGCGACAGGGCACGAACACCGGGGAGCTGTTTTTT
TRBJ1-1,few,NA,TRBV5-4,CASSLADREAFF,TGTGCCAGCAGCTTGGCGGACAGAGAAGCTTTCTTT
TRBJ2-2,NA,NA,TRBV4-2,CASSQVSGDTGELFF,TGTGCCAGCAGCCAAGTGTCAGGGGATACCGGGGAGCTGTTTTTT
TRBJ1-5,many,NA,TRBV4-1,CASSQGEGKPQHF,TGCGCCAGCAGCCAAGGCGAAGGAAAGCCCCAGCATTTT
TRBJ2-3,many,TRBD2,TRBV18,CASSPRLTSESTDTQYF,TGTGCCAGCTCACCCCGTCTGACTAGCGAGTCCACAGATACGCAGTATTTT
TRBJ1-1,many,NA,TRBV21-1,CASILRDSSEAFF,TGTGCCAGCATCCTCCGGGACAGCTCTGAAGCTTTCTTT
TRBJ2-3,few,TRBD1,TRBV6-5,CASSDRGPDTQYF,TGTGCCAGCAGTGACAGGGGCCCCGATACGCAGTATTTT
TRBJ1-5,NA,NA,TRBV19,CASSIERAQPQHF,TGTGCCAGTAGTATAGAAAGGGCCCAGCCCCAGCATTTT
TRBJ1-3,few,NA,TRBV27,CASSLYPSSGNTIYF,TGTGCCAGCAGTTTATACCCGAGCTCTGGAAACACCATATATTTT
TRBJ2-1,few,TRBD1,TRBV7-9,CASSLDQGGTGSSQKQFF,TGTGCCAGCAGCTTAGATCAAGGGGGGACAGGGTCATCGCAAAAGCAGTTCTTC
TRBJ2-7,NA,TRBD2,TRBV18,CASSRQGRRSSGRTLLRYEQYF,TGTGCCAGCTCACGACAGGGGCGGAGGTCTAGCGGGAGGACCTTACTTCGCTACGAGCAGTACTTC
TRBJ2-7,NA,TRBD1,TRBV28,CASSLTGLNSYEQYF,TGTGCCAGCAGTTTGACAGGGCTAAATTCCTACGAGCAGTACTTC
TRBJ2-1,few,TRBD1,TRBV5-1,CASSQGQGNYNEQFF,TGCGCCAGCAGCCAGGGACAGGGCAACTACAATGAGCAGTTCTTC
TRBJ2-7,NA,TRBD1,TRBV5-4,CASRRDRDDEQYF,TGTGCCAGCAGGCGGGACAGGGATGACGAGCAGTACTTC
TRBJ1-1,few,NA,TRBV11-2,CASSLGKNTEAFF,TGTGCCAGCAGCCTAGGTAAGAACACTGAAGCTTTCTTT
TRBJ2-2,NA,TRBD1,TRBV4-2,CASSHSGQGSGELFF,TGTGCCAGCAGTCACTCGGGACAGGGGTCCGGGGAGCTGTTTTTT
TRBJ2-3,few,TRBD2,TRBV7-2,CASSLASGRGSTDTQYF,TGTGCCAGCAGCTTAGCGTCGGGGCGGGGGAGCACAGATACGCAGTATTTT
TRBJ2-7,few,NA,TRBV19,CASSQGLKTYEQYF,TGTGCCAGTAGTCAGGGACTCAAAACCTACGAGCAGTACTTC
TRBJ2-3,NA,NA,TRBV28,CASNPGGSTDTQYF,TGTGCCAGCAATCCAGGAGGGAGCACAGATACGCAGTATTTT
TRBJ2-2,NA,NA,TRBV5-1,CASSFATLNTGELFF,TGCGCCAGCAGCTTTGCGACTTTGAACACCGGGGAGCTGTTTTTT
TRBJ2-7,many,TRBD2,TRBV14,CASSPPGSGAQRPYF,TGTGCCAGCAGCCCCCCGGGTAGCGGGGCCCAGAGACCGTACTTC
TRBJ2-7,NA,TRBD1,TRBV29-1,CSVEPGQGVTQQYF,TGCAGCGTTGAGCCGGGCCAGGGGGTTACGCAGCAGTACTTC
TRBJ2-7,few,TRBD1,TRBV2,CASRADRVGYEQYF,TGTGCCAGCAGAGCCGACAGGGTCGGATACGAGCAGTACTTC
TRBJ1-2,NA,TRBD1,TRBV28,CASRPTGTYGYTF,TGTGCCTCGCGCCCGACAGGGACCTATGGCTACACCTTC
TRBJ2-1,NA,TRBD2,TRBV19,CASISTGRGGNEQFF,TGTGCCAGTATTTCAACGGGCCGCGGGGGAAATGAGCAGTTCTTC
TRBJ1-5,many,NA,TRBV9,CASGDSNQPQHF,TGTGCCAGCGGAGATAGCAATCAGCCCCAGCATTTT
TRBJ1-2,few,NA,TRBV4-1,CASSQDPQDRKGYTF,TGCGCCAGCAGCCAAGATCCCCAAGACAGAAAGGGCTACACCTTC
TRBJ1-2,few,TRBD1,TRBV29-1,CSVQRRDRADYGYTF,TGCAGCGTTCAAAGAAGGGACAGGGCTGACTATGGCTACACCTTC
TRBJ1-5,few,NA,TRBV27,CASSFSLFSSQPQHF,TGTGCCAGCAGTTTTTCCTTATTCTCCTCTCAGCCCCAGCATTTT
TRBJ2-7,NA,NA,TRBV21-1,CATGGTSGAYEQYF,TGTGCCACCGGAGGGACTAGCGGAGCCTACGAGCAGTACTTC
TRBJ1-1,few,NA,TRBV28,CASAERATEAFF,TGTGCCAGCGCGGAAAGAGCCACTGAAGCTTTCTTT
TRBJ2-4,NA,TRBD2,TRBV6-6,CASSTVASGINIQYF,TGTGCCAGCAGTACTGTGGCTAGCGGGATAAACATTCAGTACTTC
TRBJ2-2,few,NA,TRBV4-1,CASSREGRDTGELFF,TGCGCCAGCAGCCGTGAGGGGAGAGACACCGGGGAGCTGTTTTTT
TRBJ2-5,NA,NA,TRBV20-1,CSARGEEWQYF,TGCAGTGCTAGAGGGGAAGAATGGCAGTACTTC
TRBJ2-6,many,NA,TRBV9,CASSVGGANVLTF,TGTGCCAGCAGCGTAGGTGGGGCCAACGTCCTGACTTTC
TRBJ2-7,NA,NA,TRBV2,CASSRDTPLEQYF,TGTGCCAGCAGTAGGGACACCCCTTTGGAGCAGTACTTC